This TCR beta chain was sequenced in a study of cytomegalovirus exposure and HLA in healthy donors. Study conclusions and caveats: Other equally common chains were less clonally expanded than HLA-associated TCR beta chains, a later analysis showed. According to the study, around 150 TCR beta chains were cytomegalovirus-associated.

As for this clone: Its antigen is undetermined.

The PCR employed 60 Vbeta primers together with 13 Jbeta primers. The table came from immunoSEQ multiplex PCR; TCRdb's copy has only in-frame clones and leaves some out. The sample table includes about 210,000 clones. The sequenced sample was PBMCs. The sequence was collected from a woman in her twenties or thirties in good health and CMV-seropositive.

For the CDR3, the DNA is TGTGCCACCAGCAGAGGAGGGACTAACTATGGCTACACCTTC. It translates to CATSRGGTNYGYTF. The chain combines TRBV15 with TRBJ1-2; no clear D gene. The ends were cut back, 1 base at V and 0 bases at J, with 6 bases in the middle. Germline-derived CDR1 and CDR2 are LNHNV and YYDKDF (reference sequence). The CDR3 spans 14 residues.